A single sample is the source of the 8 T cell receptor beta chains below, sequenced in a study of cytomegalovirus exposure and HLA in healthy donors. This PCR relied on a set of 60 Vbeta primers and 13 Jbeta primers. Assay used: immunoSEQ multiplex PCR; TCRdb lists only in-frame clones, some missing. The table records some 140,000 clones, around 84% of them present only once. Sequencing was performed on PBMCs. Receptors were obtained from a woman aged 40 to 50 in good health and CMV-seropositive.

The chain couples TRBV11-2 to TRBJ2-2; 9 positions agree with TRBD1. V dropped 1 base and J dropped 5; count of bases not matched to a gene: 5. Germline CDR1 is SGHAT and CDR2 is FQNNGV. This CDR3 is built from 16 residues. The CDR3 reads CASSLAGTGRTGELFF. As DNA, the CDR3 is TGTGCCAGCAGCTTAGCCGGGACAGGGAGAACCGGGGAGCTGTTTTTT.

The gene calls are TRBV29-1 and TRBJ1-5; D is possibly TRBD1 (5 bases). CDR3 size: 12 residues. The V and J ends lost 4 bases and 5 bases respectively, with 9 bases between them. Per the germline V gene, CDR1 is SQVTM and CDR2 is ANQGSEA. The DNA for the CDR3 is TGCAGCGTTGCGGCGGGGGATCAGCCCCAGCATTTT. It yields the protein CSVAAGDQPQHF.

The chain carries TRBV5-1 and TRBJ2-1; 10 nucleotides agree with TRBD2. The CDR3 contains 14 residues. The germline CDR1 and CDR2 sequences are SGHRS and YFSETQ. The V segment lost 2 bases and the J segment 7 bases; nucleotides outside the gene matches: 3. The CDR3 is CASSFGTSENEQFF. The CDR3 bases are TGCGCCAGCAGCTTCGGGACTAGCGAAAATGAGCAGTTCTTC.

This chain uses TRBV30 with TRBJ2-3, with D possibly matching TRBD2 (5 bases). V was trimmed by 2 bases and J by 2 bases, leaving 14 bases between them. Germline CDR1 reads GTSNPN; CDR2 reads SVGIG (reference sequence). The CDR3 extends over 15 amino acids. The CDR3 reads CAWSLARRVTDTQYF. The DNA of the CDR3 is TGTGCCTGGAGTTTGGCTAGGCGGGTCACAGATACGCAGTATTTT. The full variable domain, in which reference TRBV30 and TRBJ2-3 provide the parts outside the CDR3, is SQTIHQWPATLVQPVGSPLSLECTVEGTSNPNLYWYRQAAGRGLQLLFYSVGIGQISSEVPQNLSASRPQDRQFILSSKKLLLSDSGFYLCAWSLARRVTDTQYFGPGTRLTVL.

The chain is built from TRBV18 and TRBJ1-4; D is perhaps TRBD1 (5 bases). V lost 0 bases and J lost 8, with 13 bases in between. In germline, CDR1 is KGHSH, CDR2 LQKENI. CDR3 length: 15 residues. The CDR3, as DNA: TGTGCCAGCTCACCACCATCTCAGGGTGACGAAAAACTGTTTTTT. Translation: CASSPPSQGDEKLFF. Full variable domain (outside the CDR3, taken from reference TRBV18 and TRBJ1-4): NAGVMQNPRHLVRRRGQEARLRCSPMKGHSHVYWYRQLPEEGLKFMVYLQKENIIDESGMPKERFSAEFPKEGPSILRIQQVVRGDSAAYFCASSPPSQGDEKLFFGSGTQLSVL.

V and J are TRBV5-4 and TRBJ2-7; 7 positions match TRBD2. CDR3 length: 15 residues. The germline V gene encodes CDR1 SGHNT and CDR2 YYREEE (reference sequence). Unmatched junction bases numbered 11, after V lost 3 bases and J lost 5 bases. CDR3: CASSYPGGQANEQYF. DNA for the CDR3: TGTGCCAGCAGCTACCCGGGAGGACAAGCGAACGAGCAGTACTTC.

V and J are TRBV7-3 and TRBJ2-1, with D perhaps TRBD2 (6 bases). Germline-derived CDR1 and CDR2 are SGHTA and FQGTGA. The CDR3 spans 15 residues. V lost 2 bases, J lost 7 bases, and 15 bases lay in between. CDR3 sequence (DNA): TGTGCCAGCAGCTTAGGGCCGGCCCGGGGGAATGAGCAGTTCTTC. Protein: CASSLGPARGNEQFF.

The chain links TRBV6-6 to TRBJ2-7; 7 nucleotides line up with TRBD2. The trim removed 8 bases at V and 2 bases at J, leaving 3 bases unmatched. Germline values: CDR1 MNHNY, CDR2 SVGAGI (reference sequence). The CDR3 is made up of 12 amino acids. In DNA form, the CDR3 reads TGTGCCAGCGGGGGAGGGCCCTACGAGCAGTACTTC. Translation gives CASGGGPYEQYF.